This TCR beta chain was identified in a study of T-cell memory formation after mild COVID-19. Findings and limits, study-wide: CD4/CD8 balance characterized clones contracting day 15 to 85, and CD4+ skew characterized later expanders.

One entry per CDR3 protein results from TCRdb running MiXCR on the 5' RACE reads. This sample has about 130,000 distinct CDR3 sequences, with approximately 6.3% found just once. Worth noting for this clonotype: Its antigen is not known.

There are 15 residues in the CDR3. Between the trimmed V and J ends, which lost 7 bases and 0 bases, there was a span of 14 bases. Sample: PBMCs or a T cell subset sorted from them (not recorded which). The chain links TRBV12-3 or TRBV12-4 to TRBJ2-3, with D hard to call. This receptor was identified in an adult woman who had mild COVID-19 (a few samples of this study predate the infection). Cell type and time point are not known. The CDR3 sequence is CASKPLAVSTDTQYF. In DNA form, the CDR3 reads TGTGCCAGCAAACCCTTAGCAGTAAGCACAGATACGCAGTATTTT.